These 29 T cell receptor beta chains were sequenced from one sample in a study of monozygotic twins with inflammatory bowel disease. TCRdb reprocessed the 5' RACE reads, with one entry per CDR3 protein and no DNA. The table counts over 150,000 distinct CDR3 sequences; roughly 2.6% lies in the top ten. The sequencing sample was made of blood. The receptors originated from a human donor with ulcerative colitis or Crohn's disease, or a healthy co-twin of an affected twin (not recorded which).

This rearrangement joins TRBV5-4 to TRBJ1-5. This CDR3 contains 13 residues. Germline V gene lookup returns CDR1 SGHNT and CDR2 YYREEE (reference sequence). CDR3 amino acids: CASSLDRSSPQHF. Filled out from reference TRBV5-4 and TRBJ1-5, the complete variable domain reads ETGVTQSPTHLIKTRGQQVTLRCSSQSGHNTVSWYQQALGQGPQFIFQYYREEENGRGNFPPRFSGLQFPNYSSELNVNALELDDSALYLCASSLDRSSPQHFGDGTRLSIL.

The rearrangement joins TRBV25-1 to TRBJ2-7. CDR1 and CDR2 from the germline V gene are MGHDK and SYGVNS. CDR3 length: 11 residues. The CDR3 is CASSDRYEQYF.

J is TRBJ1-1 and V is TRBV7-3; TCRdb indicates TRBD1, and absent DNA this call remains unverified. The CDR3 is made up of 15 amino acids. Germline V gene lookup returns CDR1 SGHTA and CDR2 FQGTGA. CDR3 loop: CASSLSAGDNTEAFF.

This chain connects TRBV6-1 to TRBJ2-1; TCRdb's D gene call, TRBD1, goes unchecked for lack of DNA. CDR1 and CDR2 (germline): MNHNS, SASEGT. This CDR3 spans 17 amino acids. The CDR3 loop is CASSPIYGTDPYNEQFF.

The CDR3 sequence: CASRGVGNEQFF. The rearrangement links TRBV6-1 to TRBJ2-1; there is no DNA to check the TCRdb D call of TRBD1. Germline V gene sequence: CDR1 MNHNS, CDR2 SASEGT. This CDR3 has 12 amino acids.

V gene TRBV20-1 combines with J gene TRBJ2-7; the D gene TCRdb calls, TRBD1, cannot be checked with no DNA. The germline CDR1 and CDR2 sequences are DFQATT and SNEGSKA (reference sequence). This CDR3 has 13 amino acids. The CDR3 here is CSALDRGPYEQYF.

The chain couples TRBV5-1 to TRBJ1-5. Per the germline V gene, CDR1 is SGHRS and CDR2 is YFSETQ. This CDR3 spans 15 amino acids. The CDR3 sequence: CASSLAGLEGQPQHF. Full variable domain (outside the CDR3, taken from reference TRBV5-1 and TRBJ1-5): KAGVTQTPRYLIKTRGQQVTLSCSPISGHRSVSWYQQTPGQGLQFLFEYFSETQRNKGNFPGRFSGRQFSNSRSEMNVSTLELGDSALYLCASSLAGLEGQPQHFGDGTRLSIL.

This chain joins TRBV20-1 and TRBJ2-1; TCRdb proposes TRBD1, but this gene call is untestable without DNA. Germline CDR1 reads DFQATT; CDR2 reads SNEGSKA (reference sequence). The CDR3 consists of 14 residues. The CDR3 loop is CGALGGGRYNEQFF.

The chain couples TRBV2 to TRBJ2-6. Germline lookup yields CDR1 SNHLY and CDR2 FYNNEI. The CDR3 covers 16 residues. The CDR3 spells CASSVILSSGANVLTF.

The rearrangement links TRBV11-2 to TRBJ2-1; lacking DNA, the TRBD2 call made by TCRdb goes unchecked. Germline-derived CDR1 and CDR2 are SGHAT and FQNNGV. There are 14 residues in the CDR3. The CDR3 sequence: CASSLASANNEQFF.

V is TRBV20-1 and J is TRBJ2-7; there is no DNA to check the TCRdb D call of TRBD1. The CDR3 is 13 amino acids. From germline, CDR1 is DFQATT and CDR2 SNEGSKA (reference sequence). CDR3 region: CSARGLKAYEQYF.

The genes are TRBV29-1 and TRBJ2-5; without DNA, the TCRdb call of TRBD1 cannot be checked. The CDR3 is 16 residues long. From germline, CDR1 is SQVTM and CDR2 ANQGSEA. Here the CDR3 reads CSVEGGQGPYQETQYF.

V gene TRBV7-2 combines with J gene TRBJ2-1; TCRdb lists TRBD2, though no DNA is available to test this call. Germline lookup yields CDR1 SGHTA and CDR2 FQGNSA. This CDR3 has 15 amino acids. The CDR3 loop reads CASSLRLAGNNEQFF.

The chain is built from TRBV5-1 and TRBJ2-5; TCRdb calls TRBD2, which cannot be checked without DNA. Germline CDR1 and CDR2: SGHRS and YFSETQ. The CDR3 totals 14 residues. The CDR3 loop is CASSLEAGAETQYF. Combining the CDR3 with reference TRBV5-1 and TRBJ2-5 gives the whole variable domain KAGVTQTPRYLIKTRGQQVTLSCSPISGHRSVSWYQQTPGQGLQFLFEYFSETQRNKGNFPGRFSGRQFSNSRSEMNVSTLELGDSALYLCASSLEAGAETQYFGPGTRLLVL.

The gene calls are TRBV27 and TRBJ2-7; TCRdb's D call, TRBD2, is unchecked because there is no DNA. This CDR3 spans 16 amino acids. The germline gives CDR1 MNHEY, CDR2 SMNVEV (reference sequence). The CDR3 loop reads CASSLGRDSIYYEQYF.

The chain's CDR3 is CAWSQGDGNQPQHF. This chain uses TRBV30 with TRBJ1-5; the D call from TCRdb, TRBD1, cannot be confirmed without DNA. There are 14 residues in the CDR3. Germline V gives CDR1 GTSNPN, CDR2 SVGIG (reference sequence).

The chain links TRBV6-4 to TRBJ2-3; the TRBD1 assignment by TCRdb is unverifiable without DNA. The CDR3 totals 14 residues. Germline V gene sequence: CDR1 MRHNA, CDR2 SNTAGT. CDR3: CASSRDGDTDTQYF.

V and J are TRBV11-1 and TRBJ2-5; TCRdb returns TRBD2, unconfirmable since there is no DNA. Germline CDR1 reads SGHAT; CDR2 reads FQDESV (reference sequence). The CDR3 length is 18 residues. The CDR3 is CASSPGFRAPPYQETQYF. The whole variable domain, filled in from reference TRBV11-1 and TRBJ2-5, reads EAEVAQSPRYKITEKSQAVAFWCDPISGHATLYWYRQILGQGPELLVQFQDESVVDDSQLPKDRFSAERLKGVDSTLKIQPAELGDSAMYLCASSPGFRAPPYQETQYFGPGTRLLVL.

The V call is TRBV11-3, the J call TRBJ2-5. The V gene's germline CDR1 is SGHNT and CDR2 YENEEA. The CDR3 runs 17 residues. CDR3 region: CASSLDPATGSPETQYF.

V and J are TRBV5-1 and TRBJ2-7; TCRdb reports TRBD2, a call that lacks DNA to check it against. The germline CDR1 and CDR2 sequences are SGHRS and YFSETQ. The CDR3 extends over 14 amino acids. CDR3 loop: CASRLRDASYEQYF.

The V and J genes are TRBV5-1 and TRBJ2-1; TCRdb gives TRBD1 as the D gene, but with no DNA this cannot be confirmed. Looked up from germline, CDR1 is SGHRS and CDR2 is YFSETQ. CDR3 length: 13 residues. The chain's CDR3 is CASSLEQGDEQFF.

The gene calls are TRBV20-1 and TRBJ2-3; TCRdb's D call, TRBD1, is unchecked because there is no DNA. Germline V lookup: CDR1 DFQATT, CDR2 SNEGSKA (reference sequence). The CDR3 loop spans 14 amino acids. The CDR3 region is CSASGHLPTDTQYF.

The V and J genes are TRBV27 and TRBJ1-1; the D call of TRBD1 rests on TCRdb alone, since no DNA is present to check it. CDR3 size: 14 residues. CDR1 MNHEY and CDR2 SMNVEV come from the germline V gene (reference sequence). Here the CDR3 reads CASSVNSGQQEAFF.

V usage is TRBV6-1 and J usage is TRBJ2-5; TCRdb's assignment of TRBD1 cannot be checked, as there is no DNA. The CDR3 sequence is 14 residues long. The germline V gene has CDR1 MNHNS and CDR2 SASEGT. The CDR3 loop reads CASSPWQTQETQYF.

The chain couples TRBV20-1 to TRBJ2-1; the TCRdb call, TRBD2, lacks DNA for checking. Germline values: CDR1 DFQATT, CDR2 SNEGSKA (reference sequence). This CDR3 spans 14 amino acids. CDR3 region: CSARRLAGRYEQFF.

The rearrangement uses TRBV6-1 and TRBJ2-6; TCRdb's D call of TRBD2 is untestable without DNA. The length of the CDR3 is 17 residues. Germline CDR1 is MNHNS and CDR2 is SASEGT. This CDR3 is CASSRTSGSSGANVLTF.

The chain has TRBV20-1 and TRBJ2-2; the D call of TRBD1 rests on TCRdb alone, since no DNA is present to check it. CDR1 is DFQATT, CDR2 SNEGSKA, per germline (reference sequence). This CDR3 comprises 15 residues. CDR3 sequence reads: CSASFRGVGTGELFF.

CDR3 protein: CASRHATGVNGNTIYF. The V call is TRBV12-3 or TRBV12-4, the J call TRBJ1-3; TCRdb calls TRBD1, which cannot be checked without DNA. There are 16 residues in the CDR3.

The rearrangement joins TRBV5-1 to TRBJ2-7; the D call from TCRdb, TRBD2, cannot be confirmed without DNA. Germline CDR1 reads SGHRS; CDR2 reads YFSETQ. This CDR3 comprises 14 residues. This chain's CDR3 is CASSLDWEYDEQYF. The full variable domain, completed using reference TRBV5-1 and TRBJ2-7, is KAGVTQTPRYLIKTRGQQVTLSCSPISGHRSVSWYQQTPGQGLQFLFEYFSETQRNKGNFPGRFSGRQFSNSRSEMNVSTLELGDSALYLCASSLDWEYDEQYFGPGTRLTVT.